This T cell receptor beta chain was profiled in a study of shared clonotypes between healthy human individuals. About the research overall: CD4 naive and memory got three plates each, CD8 naive two, CD8 memory one.

The data were produced by immunoSEQ multiplex PCR, yet TCRdb's version contains in-frame clones alone and is incomplete. Of a few million clones in the sample, approximately 94% were seen once. The clonotype comes from a man between 18 and 29 years old in good health. Sequencing was carried out using naive CD4+ T cells sorted from blood. The subset was: CD45RA+ positively selected.

CDR3 bases: TGTGCCAGCAGCTTCAGACTCTTTGAGACCCAGTACTTC. Its translation: CASSFRLFETQYF. This sequence joins TRBV5-6 and TRBJ2-5, with D unresolved. The V and J ends lost 2 bases and 5 bases respectively, with 10 bases between them. The CDR3 contains 13 residues. Germline CDR1 and CDR2: SGHDT and YYEEEE.